Shown below are 9 T cell receptor beta chains from a single sample sequenced in a study of cytomegalovirus exposure and HLA in healthy donors. Primers included in the PCR were 60 Vbeta and 13 Jbeta primers. Sequenced by immunoSEQ multiplex PCR; TCRdb stores in-frame clones only, minus some. This table has 160,000 or so clones, 72% appearing once. Specimen: PBMCs. The receptor source for this set is a human donor in good health.

The chain couples TRBV5-5 to TRBJ1-3; D ambiguous. The CDR3 covers 16 residues. Germline V gene sequence: CDR1 SGHKS, CDR2 YYEKEE (reference sequence). Trimming cost V 4 bases and J 4 bases, with 18 bases left between them. The CDR3 spells CASSTAGEGIGNTIYF. The CDR3 DNA is TGTGCCAGCAGCACCGCGGGTGAAGGAATAGGAAACACCATATATTTT.

This chain uses TRBV10-3 with TRBJ1-4; D is possibly TRBD1 (5 bases). V was trimmed by 10 bases and J by 10 bases, leaving 13 bases between them. CDR3 length: 11 residues. Per the germline V gene, CDR1 is ENHRY and CDR2 is SYGVKD. DNA for the CDR3: TGTGCCAGCAAGGCAGGGCGAAAACTGTTTTTT. The encoded protein is CASKAGRKLFF.

The chain combines TRBV5-1 with TRBJ2-1; 7 nucleotides line up with TRBD1. Trimming cost V 3 bases and J 2 bases; bases outside gene matches: 5. CDR1 and CDR2 from the germline V gene are SGHRS and YFSETQ. The CDR3 contains 15 residues. The CDR3 protein is CASSYGTDAYNEQFF. CDR3 coding DNA: TGCGCCAGCAGCTACGGGACAGATGCCTACAATGAGCAGTTCTTC.

The V gene is TRBV5-1, the J gene TRBJ1-3; D might be TRBD1 (5 bases). The CDR3 runs to 17 residues. Trimming shortened V by 0 bases and J by 0 bases, and 13 bases separated the two germline ends. Germline V gene data show CDR1 as SGHRS and CDR2 as YFSETQ. The CDR3 coding sequence is TGCGCCAGCAGCTTGGAGGGGACTCCTCGCTCTGGAAACACCATATATTTT. This encodes CASSLEGTPRSGNTIYF.

The gene calls are TRBV10-3 and TRBJ2-3, with 8 bases aligning to TRBD2. Trimming cost V 6 bases and J 2 bases; bases outside gene matches: 10. The CDR3 length is 16 residues. Germline V gene lookup returns CDR1 ENHRY and CDR2 SYGVKD. CDR3 bases: TGTGCCATCAGCCCCGGGGGGGGCCGGGCCACAGATACGCAGTATTTT. It translates to CAISPGGGRATDTQYF.

This chain connects TRBV2 to TRBJ2-5; D is unresolved. V lost 5 bases, J lost 2 bases, and 12 bases lay in between. The CDR3 has 14 residues. The V gene's germline CDR1 is SNHLY and CDR2 FYNNEI. The CDR3 sequence: CASSKGGSQETQYF. The CDR3 DNA sequence: TGTGCCAGCAGTAAAGGCGGCAGTCAAGAGACCCAGTACTTC.

This chain joins TRBV6-4 and TRBJ2-1; possible D gene TRBD1, 6 bases. V lost 6 bases, J lost 5 bases, and 8 bases lay in between. Germline V gene lookup returns CDR1 MRHNA and CDR2 SNTAGT. This CDR3 has 12 residues. In DNA form, the CDR3 reads TGTGCCAGCAGAGGGGACAACAATGAGCAGTTCTTC. Its translation: CASRGDNNEQFF.

This clone showed up just a few times. The chain couples TRBV5-1 to TRBJ1-6; 7 bases line up with TRBD1. This CDR3 spans 14 amino acids. Looked up from germline, CDR1 is SGHRS and CDR2 is YFSETQ. J was trimmed by 7 bases and V by 5 bases; bases with no gene match: 6. The CDR3 spells CASSFDRANSPLHF. CDR3 nucleotide sequence: TGCGCCAGCAGTTTTGACAGGGCCAATTCACCCCTCCACTTT.

V usage is TRBV15 and J usage is TRBJ2-7, with D hard to call. CDR3 size: 14 residues. The germline gives CDR1 LNHNV, CDR2 YYDKDF (reference sequence). Trimming left V 5 bases short and J 0 bases short, with 11 bases between. CDR3 sequence: CATSVQVNSYEQYF. Here the CDR3 DNA reads TGTGCCACCAGCGTCCAGGTCAACTCCTACGAGCAGTACTTC.